This T cell receptor beta chain was recorded in a study of T-cell memory formation after mild COVID-19. Overall study: Clusters were largely donor specific.

TCRdb recomputed calls from the 5' RACE reads with MiXCR, one row per CDR3 protein. The table has roughly 580,000 distinct CDR3 sequences, about a sixth seen once. A note on this clonotype: Its antigen is not known.

Study results and limitations: Clones that contracted clustered mainly in CM and EM if CD4+ and in EMRA if CD8+. Clones contracting across day 15 to 85 had a balanced CD4/CD8 profile; later expanding clones leaned CD4+.

The CDR3 totals 15 residues. CDR1 DFQATT and CDR2 SNEGSKA come from the germline V gene (reference sequence). V lost 5 bases to trimming and J lost 4 bases; unmatched junction nucleotides: 7. The sequencing sample was made of PBMCs or a T cell subset sorted from them (not recorded which). The origin of this receptor is an adult woman who had mild COVID-19 (a few samples of this study predate the infection). Cell type and time point are not known. This chain links TRBV20-1 with TRBJ2-3; 12 nucleotides agree with TRBD2. CDR3 sequence: CSAPGLAGPPDTQYF. The CDR3 DNA reads as TGCAGTGCTCCAGGACTAGCGGGACCCCCAGATACGCAGTATTTT.